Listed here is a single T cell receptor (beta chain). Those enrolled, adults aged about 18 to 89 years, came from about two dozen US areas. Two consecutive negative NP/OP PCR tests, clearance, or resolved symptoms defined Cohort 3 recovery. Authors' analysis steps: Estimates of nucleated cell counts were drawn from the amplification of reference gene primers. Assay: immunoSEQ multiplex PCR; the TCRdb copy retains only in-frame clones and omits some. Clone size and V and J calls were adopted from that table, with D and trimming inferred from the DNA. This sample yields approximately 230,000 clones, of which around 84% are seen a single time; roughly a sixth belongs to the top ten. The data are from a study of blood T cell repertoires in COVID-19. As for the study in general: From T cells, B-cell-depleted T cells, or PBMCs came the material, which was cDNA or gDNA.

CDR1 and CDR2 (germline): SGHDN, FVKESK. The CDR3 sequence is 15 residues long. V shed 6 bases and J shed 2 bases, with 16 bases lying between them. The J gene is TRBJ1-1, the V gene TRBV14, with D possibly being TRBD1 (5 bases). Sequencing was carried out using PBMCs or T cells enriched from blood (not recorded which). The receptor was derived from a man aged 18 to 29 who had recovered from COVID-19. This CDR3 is CASRISRGTNTEAFF. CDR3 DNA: TGTGCCAGCAGGATCTCCCGCGGGACTAACACTGAAGCTTTCTTT.